Given below is one T cell receptor (beta chain) in context. This CDR3 is 13 amino acids long. J was trimmed by 6 bases and V by 6 bases; bases with no gene match: 4. The data originate from a study of blood T cell repertoires in COVID-19. Original data processing: Scientists estimated how many nucleated cells there were by amplifying reference gene primers. Clones were sequenced by immunoSEQ multiplex PCR, and TCRdb holds only the in-frame ones, with some missing. V and J calls and clone size are those listed in that table; D and trimming were worked out from the DNA. The table records tens of thousands of clones, 80% to 90% of them present only once.

This clonotype originated in an older man with COVID-19, enrolled during active disease. The V and J genes are TRBV12-3 or TRBV12-4 and TRBJ1-2; 10 positions match TRBD1. What was sequenced was peripheral blood. In DNA form, the CDR3 reads TGTGCCAGCAGCCTCGGGACAGGGGATGGCTACACCTTC. Translation gives CASSLGTGDGYTF.